Presented here are 18 T cell receptor beta chains from one specimen sequenced in a study of T cell responses to AZD1222 COVID-19 vaccine (dated by TCRdb to about 2021). To prepare the library, the immunoSEQ multiplex PCR assay was applied. TCRdb carries this immuneACCESS record with in-frame sequences only. Its versions omit some clonotypes, under half of them owing to an unresolved V gene in the studies checked, with the rest unexplained. In this sample the table shows tens of thousands of clones, about 90% of which occur a single time. The ten largest clones add up to roughly 5.4% of the sample. The time point tag for this specimen amounts to: baseline before first vaccination. The sequencing used peripheral blood, collected on day 0 of AZD1222 vaccination. These receptor sequences come from an adult in good health.

The sample holds one count of this clone. V and J are TRBV28 and TRBJ2-7, with TRBD2 as a possible D gene (6 bases). The CDR3 loop spans 14 amino acids. Trimming removed 10 bases from V and 4 bases from J, with 20 bases in between. Germline V gene data show CDR1 as MDHEN and CDR2 as SYDVKM. CDR3 DNA sequence: TGTGCCACTCTGCGGGACTCCCACCGGTACGAGCAGTACTTC. Its translation is CATLRDSHRYEQYF.

The genes are TRBV30 and TRBJ2-3, with D possibly TRBD2 on 6 matching bases. The CDR3 contains 14 residues. CDR1 is GTSNPN, CDR2 SVGIG, per germline (reference sequence). V was shortened by 1 base and J by 3 bases, with 11 bases between the two germline ends. CDR3 sequence (DNA): TGTGCCTGGAGTGCCGGGAGTAATACAGATACGCAGTATTTT. Encoded protein: CAWSAGSNTDTQYF.

J is TRBJ1-4 and V is TRBV6-2 or TRBV6-3; weak D call: TRBD1 (6 bases). V gave up 0 bases and J gave up 7 bases, with 15 bases separating them. The germline gives CDR1 MNHEY, CDR2 SVGEGT. This CDR3 has 16 residues. The CDR3 sequence: CASSYSPRGRSEKLFF. In nucleotides, the CDR3 is TGTGCCAGCAGTTACTCCCCCCGGGGGCGGAGTGAAAAACTGTTTTTT.

This sequence joins TRBV5-1 and TRBJ1-1; TRBD1 might be the D (5 bases). The V gene lost 2 bases and the J gene lost 4 bases, with 15 bases spanning the gap. Germline V gene sequence: CDR1 SGHRS, CDR2 YFSETQ. This CDR3 has 15 amino acids. CDR3 loop: CASSLVRAGSTEAFF. CDR3 sequence (DNA): TGCGCCAGCAGCTTAGTCAGGGCAGGGTCCACTGAAGCTTTCTTT.

V and J are TRBV19 and TRBJ2-1; 8 bases match TRBD2. This CDR3 spans 15 amino acids. Germline values: CDR1 LNHDA, CDR2 SQIVND (reference sequence). Losses at the gene ends were 7 bases for V and 7 bases for J; bases not matched to a gene: 12. CDR3 coding DNA: TGTGCCAGTATCCGGGGGGGCGCAAATAGTAATGAGCAGTTCTTC. Encoded protein: CASIRGGANSNEQFF.

The chain combines TRBV10-3 with TRBJ1-4, with 9 bases matching TRBD1. This CDR3 is 15 amino acids long. V shed 3 bases, J shed 7 bases, and the junction held 6 bases outside the gene matches. CDR1 and CDR2 (germline): ENHRY, SYGVKD. CDR3 protein: CAISDETGGGEKLFF. The CDR3 DNA follows: TGTGCCATCAGTGACGAGACAGGGGGTGGTGAAAAACTGTTTTTT.

This chain links TRBV7-2 with TRBJ2-7, with TRBD2 identical over 12 bases. The CDR3 runs to 17 residues. Germline V CDR1 and CDR2: SGHTA, FQGNSA. V was clipped by 2 bases and J by 1 base; unmatched bases: 6. The CDR3: CASSLLAGGIGSYEQYF. In DNA form, the CDR3 reads TGTGCCAGCAGCTTACTAGCGGGAGGGATTGGTTCCTACGAGCAGTACTTC.

The genes are TRBV25-1 and TRBJ1-5; 7 nucleotides agree with TRBD1. Per germline, CDR1 MGHDK and CDR2 SYGVNS. V shed 3 bases and J 6 bases; nucleotides not matched to a gene: 5. The CDR3 sequence is 14 residues long. The CDR3 bases are TGTGCCAGCAGTGAGCAGGGGGATGCTCAGCCCCAGCATTTT. Protein sequence: CASSEQGDAQPQHF.

This chain connects TRBV3-1 (or the pseudogene TRBV3-2) to TRBJ2-1; D perhaps matches TRBD2 (5 bases). This CDR3 region has 14 residues. The V end lost 4 bases, the J end lost 12 bases, and 19 bases lay between the germline ends. Germline values: CDR1 LGHDT, CDR2 YNNKEL (reference sequence). CDR3 sequence: CASSPSSTSDSQFF. In nucleotides, the CDR3 is TGTGCCAGCAGCCCCTCTAGCACATCAGACTCGCAGTTCTTC.

The CDR3 spells CASSLWEENSPLHF. CDR3 DNA: TGTGCCAGCAGTTTATGGGAAGAGAATTCACCCCTCCACTTT. The chain combines TRBV28 with TRBJ1-6; D gene unclear. CDR1 is MDHEN and CDR2 is SYDVKM in the germline V gene. The CDR3 has 14 residues. Trimming cost V 0 bases and J 7 bases, with 7 bases left between them.

This sequence joins TRBV5-6 and TRBJ2-1; TRBD2 aligns across 12 bases. This CDR3 is built from 16 residues. Germline V gene sequence: CDR1 SGHDT, CDR2 YYEEEE. V lost 4 bases to trimming and J lost 4 bases; unmatched junction nucleotides: 6. The CDR3 coding sequence is TGTGCCAGCAGCCTTAAGACTAGCGGGAGATACAATGAGCAGTTCTTC. Translated: CASSLKTSGRYNEQFF.

This rearrangement joins TRBV7-3 to TRBJ2-5; D perhaps matches TRBD2 (5 bases). Trimming took off 2 bases at V and 4 bases at J, with 11 bases between the two ends. The CDR3 loop spans 14 amino acids. From germline, CDR1 is SGHTA and CDR2 FQGTGA. CDR3 residues: CASSLSGSGETQYF. CDR3 nucleotides: TGTGCCAGCAGCTTATCGGGAAGTGGAGAGACCCAGTACTTC.

The chain couples TRBV2 to TRBJ2-2, with TRBD2 matching 10 bases. CDR1 and CDR2 (germline): SNHLY, FYNNEI. With V trimmed by 4 bases and J by 4 bases, 3 bases remained unmatched. CDR3 length: 15 amino acids. CDR3 bases: TGTGCCAGCAGTGTAGCGGGAGGAGGCACCGGGGAGCTGTTTTTT. It translates to CASSVAGGGTGELFF.

The V and J genes are TRBV9 and TRBJ2-3, with D perhaps TRBD2 (7 bases). The CDR3 loop spans 14 amino acids. V dropped 3 bases and J dropped 3 bases, with 11 bases sitting between them. Germline CDR1 is SGDLS and CDR2 is YYNGEE. The CDR3 is CASSEGGWTDTQYF. The DNA for the CDR3 is TGTGCCAGCAGCGAGGGGGGGTGGACAGATACGCAGTATTTT. Based on the CDR3 plus reference TRBV9 and TRBJ2-3, the full variable domain is DSGVTQTPKHLITATGQRVTLRCSPRSGDLSVYWYQQSLDQGLQFLIQYYNGEERAKGNILERFSAQQFPDLHSELNLSSLELGDSALYFCASSEGGWTDTQYFGPGTRLTVL.

The V and J genes are TRBV7-8 and TRBJ2-1; tentative D call: TRBD2 (6 bases). CDR1 SGHVS and CDR2 FQNEAQ come from the germline V gene. V dropped 1 base and J dropped 0 bases, with 10 bases sitting between them. The length of the CDR3 is 16 residues. CDR3 in amino acids: CASSLDSAGSYNEQFF. The CDR3 nucleotides are TGTGCCAGCAGCTTAGATTCAGCGGGCTCCTACAATGAGCAGTTCTTC.

The gene calls are TRBV28 and TRBJ2-5; 8 bases map to TRBD1. Per the germline V gene, CDR1 is MDHEN and CDR2 is SYDVKM. J was trimmed by 1 base and V by 2 bases; bases with no gene match: 9. This CDR3 is built from 17 residues. CDR3 residues: CASSLGPGGGSQETQYF. In DNA, the CDR3 is TGTGCCAGCAGTTTAGGCCCAGGGGGCGGAAGCCAAGAGACCCAGTACTTC.

The CDR3 DNA reads as TGTGCCAGCAGCCCGCGAAGGGGAGGGACCTACGAGCAGTACTTC. Protein sequence: CASSPRRGGTYEQYF. The chain employs TRBV5-6 and TRBJ2-7, with 7 bases matching TRBD2. J gave up 2 bases and V 4 bases, and 9 bases lay outside the gene matches. This CDR3 comprises 15 residues. Germline lookup yields CDR1 SGHDT and CDR2 YYEEEE.

This sequence joins TRBV28 and TRBJ1-4; no definite D call. Per germline, CDR1 MDHEN and CDR2 SYDVKM. The CDR3 sequence is 13 residues long. The V and J ends lost 3 bases and 5 bases respectively, with 7 bases between them. The CDR3 spells CASSLNQNEKLFF. The DNA for the CDR3 is TGTGCCAGCAGTTTGAACCAAAATGAAAAACTGTTTTTT.